This TCR delta chain was found in a study of γδ T cells in repeated Plasmodium falciparum infection. Overall study: Samples were taken at baseline, before some infections, and 21 days after each.

TCRdb reanalysed the multiplex PCR reads with CATT. The sample holds 90,000 or so delta-chain clones, roughly 0.98% seen once. In the case of this clone: TCRdb attributes to this sequence the protein of a much larger clone, which differs from the DNA translation at residue 7; a read error is likely, and the protein displayed is translated from the DNA.

V lost 3 bases, J lost 10 bases, and 48 bases lay in between. Looked up from germline, CDR1 is TVYSNPD and CDR2 is GDNSRS (reference sequence). CDR3 length: 22 residues. Gammadelta T cells were flow-sorted from PBMC into Vgamma9/Vdelta2+ and Vdelta2-negative populations for bulk analysis. This clonotype originated in a pool of human donors (malaria-infected and uninfected, not separated). Material: gamma-delta T cells from blood. The chain recombines TRDV3 with TRDJ1; the D call may be TRDD1 or TRDD2 (5 bases each). TCRdb carries no J gene annotation; the J gene was assigned here by matching the DNA with germline. The CDR3 protein is CAFNHLIPPSVLSNIGGWRLIF. CDR3 nucleotide sequence: TGTGCCTTCAATCACCTTATTCCTCCGTCGGTACTCTCAAATATCGGAGGTTGGAGACTCATCTTT.